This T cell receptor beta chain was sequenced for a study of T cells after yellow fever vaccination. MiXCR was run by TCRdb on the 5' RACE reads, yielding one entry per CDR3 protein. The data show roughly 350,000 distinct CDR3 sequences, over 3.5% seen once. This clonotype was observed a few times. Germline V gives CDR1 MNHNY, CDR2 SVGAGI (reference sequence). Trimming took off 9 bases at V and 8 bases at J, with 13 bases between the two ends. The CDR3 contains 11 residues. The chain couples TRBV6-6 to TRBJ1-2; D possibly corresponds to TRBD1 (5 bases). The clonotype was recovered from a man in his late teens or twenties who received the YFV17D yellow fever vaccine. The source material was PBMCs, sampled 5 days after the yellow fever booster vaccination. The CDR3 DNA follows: TGTGCCAGTCGGGGGGGAGGCGGCTACACCTTC. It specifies CASRGGGGYTF.